These 19 T cell receptor beta chains originate from one sample sequenced in a study of blood T cell repertoires in COVID-19. Assay: immunoSEQ multiplex PCR; the TCRdb copy retains only in-frame clones and omits some. The sample shows about 120,000 clones, 85% to 90% of them seen only once. The sample comprised peripheral blood. Every receptor here comes from a man older than 75 with acute or convalescent COVID-19.

The chain joins TRBV29-1 to TRBJ1-1; the D gene is possibly TRBD1 (6 bases). The V end was cut by 4 bases, the J end by 4 bases, with 10 bases between. The CDR3 runs 12 residues. Germline values: CDR1 SQVTM, CDR2 ANQGSEA. The CDR3 region is CSVATGSTEAFF. The DNA of the CDR3 is TGCAGCGTTGCTACAGGGAGCACTGAAGCTTTCTTT.

J is TRBJ1-1 and V is TRBV2; TRBD1 agrees at 9 bases. Germline CDR1 reads SNHLY; CDR2 reads FYNNEI. V shed 6 bases and J 5 bases; nucleotides not matched to a gene: 7. This CDR3 region has 14 residues. The CDR3 reads CASSPQGARTEAFF. In DNA form, the CDR3 reads TGTGCCAGCAGCCCACAGGGGGCTCGGACTGAAGCTTTCTTT.

The genes are TRBV19 and TRBJ2-1, with 11 bases lining up with TRBD2. This CDR3 is 17 amino acids long. V lost 3 bases, J lost 7 bases, and 11 bases stayed unmatched. Germline V gene lookup returns CDR1 LNHDA and CDR2 SQIVND (reference sequence). The CDR3, as DNA: TGTGCCAGTAGTATTAAGGTAGCGGGAGGGCCAGGGAATGAGCAGTTCTTC. This translates into CASSIKVAGGPGNEQFF.

This chain connects TRBV15 to TRBJ1-6; D perhaps matches TRBD1 (5 bases). V shed 4 bases and J shed 7 bases, with 8 bases lying between them. This CDR3 comprises 13 residues. Germline CDR1 LNHNV, CDR2 YYDKDF (reference sequence). CDR3 sequence (DNA): TGTGCCACCAGCACCCGGGGGAATTCACCCCTCCACTTT. The encoded protein is CATSTRGNSPLHF.

The genes are TRBV5-1 and TRBJ2-3; TRBD2 matches 10 bases. The CDR3 length is 15 residues. CDR1 and CDR2 (germline): SGHRS, YFSETQ. V gave up 5 bases and J gave up 0 bases; unmatched junction bases: 3. CDR3 amino acids: CASRATSGSTDTQYF. Written as DNA, the CDR3 is TGCGCCAGCAGGGCGACTAGCGGGAGCACAGATACGCAGTATTTT.

This chain joins TRBV7-9 and TRBJ1-1, with D possibly matching TRBD1 (5 bases). The CDR3 totals 12 residues. The V gene lost 5 bases and the J gene lost 6 bases, with 10 bases spanning the gap. CDR1 and CDR2 from the germline V gene are SEHNR and FQNEAQ (reference sequence). CDR3 DNA sequence: TGTGCCAGCAGCCCAGGGATGTCTGAAGCTTTCTTT. Translated: CASSPGMSEAFF.

The gene calls are TRBV6-5 and TRBJ1-1; D not certain. The CDR3 spans 13 residues. V was trimmed by 0 bases and J by 5 bases, leaving 7 bases between them. The germline CDR1 and CDR2 sequences are MNHEY and SVGAGI. CDR3 nucleotides: TGTGCCAGCAGTTACTCGGAGGTGACTGAAGCTTTCTTT. Residues: CASSYSEVTEAFF.

This chain connects TRBV5-3 to TRBJ1-6; D is unclear. TRBV5-3 is sorted into the ORF group, with uncertain function. CDR3 length: 16 amino acids. The germline V and J ends were trimmed by 3 bases and 8 bases, with 18 bases remaining between them. DNA of the CDR3: TGTGCCAGAAGCTGTGCGATAGCTGGTGACGATTCACCCCTCCACTTT. Translated, it gives CARSCAIAGDDSPLHF.

This clone came up once. The chain couples TRBV27 to TRBJ2-1; 7 bases match TRBD2. The V and J ends lost 7 bases and 5 bases, in that order; junction bases with no gene match: 11. The CDR3 has 15 amino acids. Germline V gene sequence: CDR1 MNHEY, CDR2 SMNVEV (reference sequence). CDR3 sequence reads: CASNPRASGNNEQFF. The CDR3, as DNA: TGTGCCAGCAACCCCCGGGCTAGCGGAAACAATGAGCAGTTCTTC.

In DNA, the CDR3 is TGTGCCAGCAGCGTAGGACTAAGGGACGAGCAGTACTTC. Translation: CASSVGLRDEQYF. The rearrangement joins TRBV9 to TRBJ2-7; D might be TRBD2 (5 bases). Germline CDR1 SGDLS, CDR2 YYNGEE. CDR3 size: 13 residues. Trimming left V 0 bases short and J 5 bases short, with 9 bases between.

This chain connects TRBV5-1 to TRBJ2-6; TRBD1 aligns across 7 bases. The CDR3 runs 18 residues. With 2 bases clipped from V and 2 bases from J, the junction kept 10 bases outside the gene matches. Per the germline V gene, CDR1 is SGHRS and CDR2 is YFSETQ. CDR3 nucleotides: TGCGCCAGCAGCTTAGAGACAGGGAAAGTTACTGGGGCCAACGTCCTGACTTTC. This encodes CASSLETGKVTGANVLTF.

V is TRBV10-3 and J is TRBJ2-3; D gene unclear. The germline V gene has CDR1 ENHRY and CDR2 SYGVKD. V was clipped by 4 bases and J by 1 base, with 3 bases between them. The CDR3 is 12 residues long. CDR3 nucleotide sequence: TGTGCCATCAGTGTCGGCACAGATACGCAGTATTTT. This sequence encodes CAISVGTDTQYF.

This chain joins TRBV18 and TRBJ2-3; maybe TRBD1 (5 bases). CDR3 size: 14 residues. V lost 1 base, J lost 4 bases, and 9 bases lay in between. Germline lookup yields CDR1 KGHSH and CDR2 LQKENI. The chain's CDR3 is CASSPQGFADTQYF. CDR3 nucleotides: TGTGCCAGCTCACCACAGGGGTTCGCAGATACGCAGTATTTT.

The chain links TRBV5-1 to TRBJ1-2, with 7 bases aligning to TRBD1. Germline V lookup: CDR1 SGHRS, CDR2 YFSETQ. The length of the CDR3 is 13 residues. V was clipped by 8 bases and J by 6 bases; unmatched bases: 10. CDR3 sequence: CASTLSGGDGYTF. The DNA of the CDR3 is TGCGCCAGTACTCTCTCAGGGGGAGATGGCTACACCTTC.

V usage is TRBV7-9 and J usage is TRBJ1-1; TRBD1 is a possible D gene (6 bases). Germline CDR1 SEHNR, CDR2 FQNEAQ (reference sequence). CDR3 length equals 14 residues. V shed 1 base and J shed 5 bases, with 11 bases lying between them. The chain's CDR3 is CASSLGQAETEAFF. CDR3 nucleotides: TGTGCCAGCAGCTTAGGACAGGCCGAGACTGAAGCTTTCTTT.

The chain uses TRBV7-2 and TRBJ1-2; D not certain. Germline V lookup: CDR1 SGHTA, CDR2 FQGNSA. The CDR3 contains 14 residues. V was pared by 0 bases and J by 8 bases, with 13 bases between. The CDR3 sequence is CASSLAGVAGGYTF. In DNA form, the CDR3 reads TGTGCCAGCAGCTTAGCCGGAGTCGCGGGCGGCTACACCTTC.

This clone appeared a single time. The chain has TRBV20-1 and TRBJ1-2, with unresolved D. The germline V gene has CDR1 DFQATT and CDR2 SNEGSKA (reference sequence). CDR3 length: 11 amino acids. V was cut by 4 bases and J by 2 bases, with 5 bases left in between. The CDR3: CSAIPNYGYTF. CDR3 nucleotide sequence: TGCAGTGCTATTCCAAACTATGGCTACACCTTC.

This clone has just a few counts. CDR3 sequence reads: CASSLSPVRVWGVFKGYTF. CDR3 DNA sequence: TGTGCCAGCAGCTTGAGCCCAGTCAGGGTCTGGGGTGTTTTTAAGGGCTACACCTTC. The chain combines TRBV28 with TRBJ1-2; tentative D call: TRBD1 (5 bases). Germline V gives CDR1 MDHEN, CDR2 SYDVKM. V lost 6 bases, J lost 8 bases, and 34 bases lay in between. The CDR3 runs to 19 residues.

This chain uses TRBV27 with TRBJ1-2, with TRBD1 identical over 7 bases. J was trimmed by 6 bases and V by 2 bases; bases with no gene match: 9. Germline CDR1 reads MNHEY; CDR2 reads SMNVEV (reference sequence). The CDR3 has 15 residues. CDR3 region: CASSLKQPGGNGYTF. The CDR3 DNA follows: TGTGCCAGCAGTTTAAAGCAGCCAGGGGGAAATGGCTACACCTTC.